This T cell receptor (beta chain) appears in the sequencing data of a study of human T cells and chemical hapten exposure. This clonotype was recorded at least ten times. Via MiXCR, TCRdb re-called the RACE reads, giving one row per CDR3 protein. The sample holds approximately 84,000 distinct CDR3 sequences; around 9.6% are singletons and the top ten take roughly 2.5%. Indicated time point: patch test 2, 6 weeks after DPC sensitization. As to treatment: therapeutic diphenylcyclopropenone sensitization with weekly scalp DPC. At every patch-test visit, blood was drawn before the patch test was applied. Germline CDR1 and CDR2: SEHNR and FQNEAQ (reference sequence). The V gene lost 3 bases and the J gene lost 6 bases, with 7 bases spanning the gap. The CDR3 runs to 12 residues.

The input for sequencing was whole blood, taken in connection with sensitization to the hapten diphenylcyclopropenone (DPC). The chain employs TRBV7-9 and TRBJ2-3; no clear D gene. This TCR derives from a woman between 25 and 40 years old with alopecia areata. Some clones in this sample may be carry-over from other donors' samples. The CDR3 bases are TGTGCCAGCAGCTTTGCGGAGGATACGCAGTATTTT. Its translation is CASSFAEDTQYF.